One sample yielded the 17 T cell receptor beta chains listed below, sequenced in a study of T cell changes during pregnancy in multiple sclerosis. Assay used: immunoSEQ multiplex PCR; TCRdb lists only in-frame clones, some missing. Here the sample spans tens of thousands of clones, 92% being singletons. Source: peripheral blood, taken before pregnancy. These receptors came from a female donor with multiple sclerosis, enrolled in a pregnancy study.

This chain links TRBV6-4 with TRBJ2-3; 7 bases match TRBD2. This CDR3 comprises 16 residues. The ends lost 4 bases at V and 0 bases at J; junction bases unmatched: 7. The V gene's germline CDR1 is MRHNA and CDR2 SNTAGT. The CDR3: CASSAGSGGSTDTQYF. The CDR3 nucleotides read TGTGCCAGCAGTGCGGGGTCCGGGGGGAGCACAGATACGCAGTATTTT.

The chain is built from TRBV7-9 and TRBJ2-5; D gene unclear. The germline V and J ends were trimmed by 6 bases and 4 bases, with 15 bases remaining between them. This CDR3 region has 14 residues. The germline CDR1 and CDR2 sequences are SEHNR and FQNEAQ (reference sequence). The CDR3 here is CASSSPGGRETQYF. CDR3 in DNA: TGTGCCAGCAGTTCCCCGGGTGGCAGAGAGACCCAGTACTTC.

V is TRBV25-1 and J is TRBJ2-5, with 8 bases lining up with TRBD1. The V segment lost 4 bases and the J segment 2 bases; nucleotides outside the gene matches: 9. The CDR3 is made up of 16 amino acids. Germline loops: CDR1 MGHDK, CDR2 SYGVNS. The CDR3 DNA reads TGTGCCAGCAGTGTACGAGACAGGGGTTCTCAAGAGACCCAGTACTTC. Translating gives CASSVRDRGSQETQYF.

This clone was found once. The CDR3 coding sequence is TGTGCCAGCAGCCAAGTACCCGGGGGGGCCGCCGGGGAGCTGTTTTTT. The encoded protein is CASSQVPGGAAGELFF. The rearrangement joins TRBV4-2 to TRBJ2-2; 8 bases fit TRBD2. The CDR3 is 16 amino acids. J gave up 6 bases and V 1 base, and 7 bases lay outside the gene matches. Germline-derived CDR1 and CDR2 are LGHNA and YNFKEQ.

J is TRBJ1-1 and V is TRBV19; D perhaps matches TRBD1 (5 bases). Germline CDR1 LNHDA, CDR2 SQIVND (reference sequence). Deletions cut 3 bases from V and 4 bases from J, with 9 bases between. The CDR3 covers 13 residues. The CDR3 region is CASSMKGVTEAFF. The CDR3 coding sequence is TGTGCCAGTAGTATGAAAGGGGTCACTGAAGCTTTCTTT.

The chain links TRBV11-2 to TRBJ1-4; a weak D match, TRBD1 (5 bases). Germline CDR1 is SGHAT and CDR2 is FQNNGV. The CDR3 sequence is 13 residues long. Trimming removed 9 bases at V and 0 bases at J, with 8 bases between. CDR3 loop: CARLQATNEKLFF. The CDR3 bases are TGTGCCAGACTACAGGCAACTAATGAAAAACTGTTTTTT.

The chain links TRBV7-2 to TRBJ1-2; D is ambiguous. CDR1 is SGHTA and CDR2 is FQGNSA in the germline V gene. CDR3 length: 10 residues. The V end was cut by 5 bases, the J end by 9 bases, with 7 bases between. The CDR3, as DNA: TGTGCCAGCAGCCCCAGGCGCTACACCTTC. Translating gives CASSPRRYTF.

The CDR3 protein is CASTSGQGYHYGYTF. DNA of the CDR3: TGTGCCAGCACCTCGGGACAGGGTTATCACTATGGCTACACCTTC. V is TRBV6-1 and J is TRBJ1-2, with 9 bases lining up with TRBD1. The junction had 9 bases not matched to a gene; V was cut back by 7 bases and J by 3 bases. The germline V gene encodes CDR1 MNHNS and CDR2 SASEGT. This CDR3 comprises 15 residues.

The chain joins TRBV6-6 to TRBJ1-1; D gene uncertain. Trimming took off 4 bases at V and 4 bases at J, with 13 bases between the two ends. In germline, CDR1 is MNHNY, CDR2 SVGAGI (reference sequence). This CDR3 has 14 amino acids. CDR3 region: CASSFSPRSTEAFF. CDR3 coding DNA: TGTGCCAGCAGTTTCTCCCCCCGGTCCACTGAAGCTTTCTTT.

This chain links TRBV30 with TRBJ1-3, with D possibly matching TRBD1 (5 bases). The germline V and J ends were trimmed by 3 bases and 0 bases, with 6 bases remaining between them. Germline assignment: CDR1 GTSNPN and CDR2 SVGIG (reference sequence). This CDR3 contains 13 residues. In DNA, the CDR3 is TGTGCCTGGAGGCAGGGCTCTGGAAACACCATATATTTT. It encodes CAWRQGSGNTIYF.

The V call is TRBV7-9, the J call TRBJ2-7, with 11 bases fitting TRBD2. The CDR3 length is 15 residues. The V segment lost 5 bases and the J segment 5 bases; nucleotides outside the gene matches: 8. Germline CDR1 is SEHNR and CDR2 is FQNEAQ (reference sequence). The CDR3 DNA sequence: TGTGCCAGCAGCCCCTCTCTAGCGGGGGGCAACGAGCAGTACTTC. It translates to CASSPSLAGGNEQYF.

The J gene is TRBJ1-5, the V gene TRBV29-1; TRBD1 is a possible D gene (5 bases). Germline V gives CDR1 SQVTM, CDR2 ANQGSEA. Deletions cut 6 bases from V and 3 bases from J, with 18 bases between. CDR3 length equals 15 residues. CDR3 nucleotides: TGCAGCGTCCTCCCTGACAGTACCAACAATCAGCCCCAGCATTTT. Translating gives CSVLPDSTNNQPQHF.

The gene calls are TRBV30 and TRBJ1-5; possibly TRBD1 for D (5 bases). The length of the CDR3 is 14 residues. The V and J ends lost 1 base and 2 bases respectively, with 9 bases between them. Germline loops: CDR1 GTSNPN, CDR2 SVGIG (reference sequence). CDR3 amino acids: CAWSGTWGNQPQHF. The CDR3 coding sequence is TGTGCCTGGAGTGGGACATGGGGCAATCAGCCCCAGCATTTT.

The CDR3 protein is CASRRLRLAANTGELFF. The CDR3 DNA is TGTGCCAGCAGAAGGCTGAGACTAGCGGCAAACACCGGGGAGCTGTTTTTT. V is TRBV5-8 and J is TRBJ2-2, with TRBD2 matching over 9 bases. CDR1 SGHTS and CDR2 YDEGEE come from the germline V gene. V shed 5 bases, J shed 2 bases, and the junction held 10 bases outside the gene matches. This CDR3 region has 17 residues.

This chain uses TRBV11-2 with TRBJ1-3; D gene ambiguous. V was clipped by 2 bases and J by 5 bases, with 13 bases between them. The V gene's germline CDR1 is SGHAT and CDR2 FQNNGV. This CDR3 comprises 15 residues. The CDR3 here is CASSLPGEARNTIYF. CDR3 coding DNA: TGTGCCAGCAGCTTACCCGGCGAGGCCAGAAACACCATATATTTT.

The chain recombines TRBV27 with TRBJ2-3; TRBD2 might be the D (7 bases). This CDR3 is 15 amino acids long. Germline V lookup: CDR1 MNHEY, CDR2 SMNVEV (reference sequence). Trimming took off 3 bases at V and 5 bases at J, with 15 bases between the two ends. For the CDR3, the DNA is TGTGCCAGCAGTTTTTCTGGGGGGGCCGGAGATACGCAGTATTTT. It specifies CASSFSGGAGDTQYF.

This clone was seen just once. The chain links TRBV29-1 to TRBJ1-1; maybe TRBD1 (5 bases). Trimming removed 0 bases at V and 8 bases at J, with 10 bases between. Per the germline V gene, CDR1 is SQVTM and CDR2 is ANQGSEA. The CDR3 totals 12 residues. The CDR3 loop reads CSVEEEGWEAFF. Here the CDR3 DNA reads TGCAGCGTTGAAGAGGAGGGGTGGGAAGCTTTCTTT.